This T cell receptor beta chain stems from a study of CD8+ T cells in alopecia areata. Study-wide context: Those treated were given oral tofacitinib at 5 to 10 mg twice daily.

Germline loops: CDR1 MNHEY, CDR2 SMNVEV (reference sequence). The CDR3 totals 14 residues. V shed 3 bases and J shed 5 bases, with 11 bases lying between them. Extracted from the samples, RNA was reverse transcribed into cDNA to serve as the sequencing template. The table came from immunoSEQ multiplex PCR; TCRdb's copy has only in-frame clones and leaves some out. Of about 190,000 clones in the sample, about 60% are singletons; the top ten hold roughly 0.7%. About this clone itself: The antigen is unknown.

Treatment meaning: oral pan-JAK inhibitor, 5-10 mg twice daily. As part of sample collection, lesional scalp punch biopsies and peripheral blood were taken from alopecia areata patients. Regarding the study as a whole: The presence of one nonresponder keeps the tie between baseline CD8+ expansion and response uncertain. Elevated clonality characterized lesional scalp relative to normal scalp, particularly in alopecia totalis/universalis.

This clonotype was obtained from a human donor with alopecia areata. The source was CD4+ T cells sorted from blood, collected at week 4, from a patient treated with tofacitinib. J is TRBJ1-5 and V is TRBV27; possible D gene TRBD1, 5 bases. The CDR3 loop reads CASSFGGSDQPQHF. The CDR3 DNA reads TGTGCCAGCAGTTTCGGGGGTAGTGATCAGCCCCAGCATTTT.